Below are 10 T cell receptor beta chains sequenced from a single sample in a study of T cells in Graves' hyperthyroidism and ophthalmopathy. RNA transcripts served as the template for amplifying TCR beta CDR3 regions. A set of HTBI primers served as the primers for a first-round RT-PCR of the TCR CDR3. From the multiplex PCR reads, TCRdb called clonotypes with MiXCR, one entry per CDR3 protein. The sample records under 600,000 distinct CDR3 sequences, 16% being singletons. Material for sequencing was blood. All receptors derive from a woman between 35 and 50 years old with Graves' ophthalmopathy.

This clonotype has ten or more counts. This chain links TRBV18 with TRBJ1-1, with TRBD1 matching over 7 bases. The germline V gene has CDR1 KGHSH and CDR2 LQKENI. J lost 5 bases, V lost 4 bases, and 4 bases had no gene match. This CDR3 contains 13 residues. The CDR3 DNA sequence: TGTGCCAGCTCACAGGGGGCGAGTACTGAAGCTTTCTTT. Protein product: CASSQGASTEAFF.

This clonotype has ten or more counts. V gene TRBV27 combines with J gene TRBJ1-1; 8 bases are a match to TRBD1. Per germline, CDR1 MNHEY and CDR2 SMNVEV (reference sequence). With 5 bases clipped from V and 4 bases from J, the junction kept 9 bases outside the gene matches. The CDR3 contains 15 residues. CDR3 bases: TGTGCCAGCAGTCCCTCGACAGGGGAAGGCACTGAAGCTTTCTTT. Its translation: CASSPSTGEGTEAFF.

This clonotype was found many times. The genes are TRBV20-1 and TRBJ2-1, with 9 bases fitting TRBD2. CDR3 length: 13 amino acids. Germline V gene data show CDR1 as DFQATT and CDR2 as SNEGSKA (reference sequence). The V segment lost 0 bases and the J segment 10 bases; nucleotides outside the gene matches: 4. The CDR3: CSARDLAGSEQFF. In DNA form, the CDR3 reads TGCAGTGCTAGAGATCTAGCGGGATCGGAGCAGTTCTTC.

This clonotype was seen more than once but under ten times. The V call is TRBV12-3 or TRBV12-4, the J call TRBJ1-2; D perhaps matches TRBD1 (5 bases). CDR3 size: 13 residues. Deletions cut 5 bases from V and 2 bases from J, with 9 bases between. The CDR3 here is CASSKQENYGYTF. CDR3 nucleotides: TGTGCCAGCAGTAAACAGGAGAACTATGGCTACACCTTC.

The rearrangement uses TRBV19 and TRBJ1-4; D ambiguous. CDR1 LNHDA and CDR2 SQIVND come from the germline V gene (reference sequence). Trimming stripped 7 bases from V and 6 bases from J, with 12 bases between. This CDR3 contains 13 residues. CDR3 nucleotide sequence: TGTGCCAGTAAAAGGCGTGAGGATGAAAAACTGTTTTTT. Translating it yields CASKRREDEKLFF.

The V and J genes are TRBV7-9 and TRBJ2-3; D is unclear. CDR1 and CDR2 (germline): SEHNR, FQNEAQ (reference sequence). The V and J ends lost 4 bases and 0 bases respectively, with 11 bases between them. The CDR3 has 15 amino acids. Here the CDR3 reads CASSWGSRSTDTQYF. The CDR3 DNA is TGTGCCAGCAGCTGGGGTAGCCGAAGCACAGATACGCAGTATTTT.

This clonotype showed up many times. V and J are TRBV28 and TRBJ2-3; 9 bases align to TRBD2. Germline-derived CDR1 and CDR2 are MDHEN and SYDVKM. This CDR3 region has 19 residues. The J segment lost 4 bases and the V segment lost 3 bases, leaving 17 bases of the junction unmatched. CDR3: CASSFRVTAGGPGADTQYF. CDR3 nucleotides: TGTGCCAGCAGTTTTAGGGTGACGGCGGGGGGGCCCGGGGCAGATACGCAGTATTTT. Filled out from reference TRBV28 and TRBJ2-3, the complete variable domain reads DVKVTQSSRYLVKRTGEKVFLECVQDMDHENMFWYRQDPGLGLRLIYFSYDVKMKEKGDIPEGYSVSREKKERFSLILESASTNQTSMYLCASSFRVTAGGPGADTQYFGPGTRLTVL.

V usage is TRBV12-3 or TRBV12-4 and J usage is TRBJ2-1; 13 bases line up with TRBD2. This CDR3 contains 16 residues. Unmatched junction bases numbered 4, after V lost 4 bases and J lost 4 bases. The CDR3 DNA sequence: TGTGCCAGCAGTTCGGGACTAGCGGGGATTTACAATGAGCAGTTCTTC. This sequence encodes CASSSGLAGIYNEQFF.

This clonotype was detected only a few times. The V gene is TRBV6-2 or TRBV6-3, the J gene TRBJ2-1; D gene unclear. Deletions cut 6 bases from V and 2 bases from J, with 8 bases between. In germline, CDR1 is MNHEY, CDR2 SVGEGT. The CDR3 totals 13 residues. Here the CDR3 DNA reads TGTGCCAGCAGGGGCCATACCTACAATGAGCAGTTCTTC. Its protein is CASRGHTYNEQFF.

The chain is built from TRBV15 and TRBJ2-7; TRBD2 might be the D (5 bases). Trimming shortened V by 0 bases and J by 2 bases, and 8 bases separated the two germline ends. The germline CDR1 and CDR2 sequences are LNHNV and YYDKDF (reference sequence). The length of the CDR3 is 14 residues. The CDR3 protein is CATSRDRGPYEQYF. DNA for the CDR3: TGTGCCACCAGCAGAGATCGAGGGCCCTACGAGCAGTACTTC. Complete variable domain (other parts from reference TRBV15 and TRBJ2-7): DAMVIQNPRYQVTQFGKPVTLSCSQTLNHNVMYWYQQKSSQAPKLLFHYYDKDFNNEADTPDNFQSRRPNTSFCFLDIRSPGLGDTAMYLCATSRDRGPYEQYFGPGTRLTVT.